The rows below give T cell receptor beta chains drawn from one sample of a study of blood T cell repertoires in COVID-19. Some clones are missing from TCRdb's copy, which holds only in-frame ones; the method was immunoSEQ multiplex PCR. Of some 56,000 clones in the sample, 85% to 90% were seen once. Material for sequencing was peripheral blood. These receptors were obtained from a woman aged 55-69 years with COVID-19, enrolled during active disease. CDR3s include the opening cysteine and the closing phenylalanine or tryptophan. A D gene is named only where the DNA matches it firmly. Clone size is not always given. Where it is, it says once, few, many or a class for expanded clones.

.,TRBJ2-7,.,TRBV5-6,TGTGCCAGCAGCTTGAGCATCCCCTACGAGCAGTACTTC,CASSLSIPYEQYF
.,TRBJ2-7,.,TRBV7-2,TGTGCCAGCAGCTTAGACGGGACTTCCCGGTCCTACGAGCAGTACTTC,CASSLDGTSRSYEQYF
TRBD1,TRBJ2-7,.,TRBV10-3,TGTGCCATCAGTGAGGGACAGGGGGCTTACGAGCAGTACTTC,CAISEGQGAYEQYF
.,TRBJ2-5,.,TRBV5-4,TGTGCCAGCAGCTTGGTGTCCCGCGAGGAGACCCAGTACTTC,CASSLVSREETQYF
.,TRBJ2-5,.,TRBV7-9,TGTGCCAGCAGCTCACCAGCGACAGAACACCAAGAGACCCAGTACTTC,CASSSPATEHQETQYF
TRBD2,TRBJ2-7,.,TRBV27,TGTGCCAGCAGTTCGGGACTAGCGACATCCTACGAGCAGTACTTC,CASSSGLATSYEQYF
.,TRBJ2-1,.,TRBV4-1,TGCGCCAGCAGCCAAGATGCGAAACAGTTATCCTACAATGAGCAGTTCTTC,CASSQDAKQLSYNEQFF
TRBD2,TRBJ2-3,medium-sized,TRBV19,TGTGCCAGTAGTTTCCTCGGGACTAGCAACACAGATACGCAGTATTTT,CASSFLGTSNTDTQYF
.,TRBJ1-1,medium-sized,TRBV7-3,TGTGCCAGCAGCCGCGACAGGAACACTGAAGCTTTCTTT,CASSRDRNTEAFF
.,TRBJ1-1,once,TRBV9,TGTGCCAGCAGCGACCGAGCGGGGTCTTTGGTGAACACTGAAGCTTTCTTT,CASSDRAGSLVNTEAFF
.,TRBJ1-3,.,TRBV2,TGTGCCAGCAGTGAAAATCAGTTCTCTGGAAACACCATATATTTT,CASSENQFSGNTIYF
.,TRBJ1-4,.,TRBV7-9,TGTGCCAGCACCCAGACAGTATTTGGTGAAAAACTGTTTTTT,CASTQTVFGEKLFF
.,TRBJ1-4,.,TRBV7-9,TGTGCCAGCAGCTTAGACGGGGATGGGGAAAAACTGTTTTTT,CASSLDGDGEKLFF
TRBD2,TRBJ2-7,.,TRBV12-3/TRBV12-4,TGTGCCAGCAGTGTTGGGACTATTTACGAGCAGTACTTC,CASSVGTIYEQYF
TRBD2,TRBJ2-7,.,TRBV19,TGTGCCAGTAGTATCACTAGCGGGATATACGAGCAGTACTTC,CASSITSGIYEQYF
.,TRBJ2-5,.,TRBV14,TGTGCCAGCAGCAGCGGGTGGACCCAGTACTTC,CASSSGWTQYF
.,TRBJ2-1,.,TRBV30,TGTGCCTGGAGTGGGGCTCAGCAGTTCTTC,CAWSGAQQFF
TRBD1,TRBJ2-3,.,TRBV24-1,TGTGCCACCAGGGACAGGGAAATCACAGATACGCAGTATTTT,CATRDREITDTQYF
TRBD1,TRBJ1-2,.,TRBV12-3/TRBV12-4,TGTGCCAGCACCAGGACAGGGCTTGGCTACACCTTC,CASTRTGLGYTF
TRBD2,TRBJ2-2,once,TRBV5-4,TGTGCCAGCAGCCCGGTCGGGACTAGCGGGAGGGGGTCCCCCGGGGAGCTGTTTTTT,CASSPVGTSGRGSPGELFF
TRBD1,TRBJ2-2,.,TRBV9,TGTGCCAGCAGCGCCCGGGACAGGGGGAGGTCCGGGGAGCTGTTTTTT,CASSARDRGRSGELFF
.,TRBJ2-1,.,TRBV6-5,TGTGCCAGCTCGAGGGGGGGATCCTACAATGAGCAGTTCTTC,CASSRGGSYNEQFF
.,TRBJ2-7,.,TRBV2,TGTGCCAGCGGCGGGACGAACTACGAGCAGTACTTC,CASGGTNYEQYF
.,TRBJ1-2,.,TRBV28,TGTGCCAGCAGTTCCAATTTGGACTTCTATGGCTACACCTTC,CASSSNLDFYGYTF
TRBD2,TRBJ2-1,.,TRBV11-2,TGTGCCAGCAGCTTTGTGGGAGGGCCTTTAATGTACAATGAGCAGTTCTTC,CASSFVGGPLMYNEQFF
.,TRBJ2-2,.,TRBV7-9,TGTGCCAGCAGCTACTCCTTGAACACCGGGGAGCTGTTTTTT,CASSYSLNTGELFF
.,TRBJ2-7,.,TRBV7-6,TGTGCCAGCAGCACACGTAGGGAGCCCCTCATCTACGCGCAGTACTTC,CASSTRREPLIYAQYF
.,TRBJ1-5,.,TRBV6-5,TGTGCCAGCAGAGCGGTGACGAACCATCAGCCCCAGCATTTT,CASRAVTNHQPQHF
.,TRBJ2-7,.,TRBV27,TGTGCCAGCACTTACTCCTCAGGGGGCCCAGCGGGGGGTTACGAGCAGTACTTC,CASTYSSGGPAGGYEQYF
.,TRBJ1-2,.,TRBV2,TGTGCCAGCAGTGAAATTGGCAGGGTGAGCTATGGCTACACCTTC,CASSEIGRVSYGYTF
.,TRBJ1-2,.,TRBV28,TGTGCCAGCAGTTACTTCCTGACAACTAACTATGGCTACACCTTC,CASSYFLTTNYGYTF
TRBD1,TRBJ1-3,.,TRBV23-1,TGCGCCAGCAGTCAAGTGCTTACCGGGACAGGGGCGAGTGCTGGAAACACCATATATTTT,CASSQVLTGTGASAGNTIYF
.,TRBJ2-5,.,TRBV20-1,TGCAGTGCTAGTGTACCTCATACTAGTAACCAAGAGACCCAGTACTTC,CSASVPHTSNQETQYF